The clone carrying this T cell receptor beta chain was recorded a few times. Its cognate antigen is unknown. V lost 5 bases to trimming and J lost 3 bases, with 10 bases between them. The CDR3 loop spans 13 amino acids. Whole-study findings and limits: Greatest tumor Treg TCR overlap was with tumor naive CD4+ cells. Under 2.2% of tumor Treg sequences matched blood Tregs or memory cells. The TCR gene usage of tumor memory CD4+ T cells clustered together with blood and lymph node memory CD4+ cells and with lymph node naive CD4+ cells.

Purified naive CD4+ T cells were depleted of CD25+ Tregs. Amplification of TRBV12-4/TRBJ1-2 clonotypes used adaptor-ligated barcode primers. TCRdb passed the multiplex PCR reads through MiXCR, listing each CDR3 protein once. Here the sample spans approximately 1,300 distinct CDR3 sequences, around 20% being singletons. The chain uses TRBV12-3 or TRBV12-4 and TRBJ1-2; D unresolved. The receptor was derived from a female donor with breast cancer. What was sequenced was naive CD4+ T cells sorted from blood. The sample's subset: naive CD4+ T cells, CD4+CD45RA+CD25-. CDR3 in amino acids: CASSRERHYGYTF. The CDR3 region has the DNA TGTGCCAGCAGTAGGGAGAGACACTATGGCTACACCTTC.